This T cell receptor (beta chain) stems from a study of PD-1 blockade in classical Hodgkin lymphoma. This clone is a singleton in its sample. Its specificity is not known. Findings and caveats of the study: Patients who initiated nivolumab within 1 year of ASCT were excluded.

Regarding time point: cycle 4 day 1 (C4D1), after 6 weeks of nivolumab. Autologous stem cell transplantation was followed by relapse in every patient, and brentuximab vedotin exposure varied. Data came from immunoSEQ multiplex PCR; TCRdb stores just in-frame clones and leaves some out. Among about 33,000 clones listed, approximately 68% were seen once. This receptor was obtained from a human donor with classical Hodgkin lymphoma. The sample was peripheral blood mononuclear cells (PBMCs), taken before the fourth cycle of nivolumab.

This CDR3 reads CATSTRQGARGNTEAFF. DNA of the CDR3: TGTGCCACCAGCACCAGACAGGGGGCGAGAGGAAACACTGAAGCTTTCTTT. The gene calls are TRBV15 and TRBJ1-1; 10 nucleotides align to TRBD1. The CDR3 is 17 amino acids. Germline V gene lookup returns CDR1 LNHNV and CDR2 YYDKDF (reference sequence). The J segment lost 2 bases and the V segment lost 4 bases, leaving 10 bases of the junction unmatched.